This T cell receptor (beta chain) was found in a study of Ad26.COV2.S vaccination and SARS-CoV-2 variants. Whole-study context: Donor joined the COV1001 Ad26.COV2.S trial arm.

Indicated treatment: over 15 received Ad26.COV2.S at low or high dose, single or two shots; five or six received placebo; per-sample allocation not given. Each sample was drawn 63 days after the first injection (of vaccine or placebo). Sequenced by immunoSEQ multiplex PCR; TCRdb stores in-frame clones only, minus some. The data show around 450,000 clones, over 75% seen once. For this clone: In the same sample, other DNA sequences code for this CDR3.

The CDR3 covers 13 residues. Per the germline V gene, CDR1 is LNHDA and CDR2 is SQIVND (reference sequence). V was pared by 1 base and J by 0 bases, with 3 bases between. This sequence originates from a person aged 18-65 years who received the Ad26.COV2.S COVID-19 vaccine or a placebo. The input for sequencing was peripheral blood, taken in a trial of Ad26.COV2.S vaccine versus placebo. The chain combines TRBV19 with TRBJ1-1, with D unclear. The CDR3 DNA reads as TGTGCCAGTAGTATAGTATTGAACACTGAAGCTTTCTTT. Amino acids: CASSIVLNTEAFF.